This T cell receptor (beta chain) came from a study of Graves' ophthalmopathy and Graves' hyperthyroidism. This clonotype was counted many times. Its antigen is unidentified. The CDR3 sequence is 13 residues long. Per germline, CDR1 SGHRS and CDR2 YFSETQ. V was trimmed by 0 bases and J by 3 bases, leaving 6 bases between them. Researchers took RNA transcripts and amplified TCR beta CDR3 regions from them. HTBI primers were used in a first-round RT-PCR, which preceded a second-round multiplex PCR. TCRdb ran MiXCR on the multiplex PCR reads and lists one entry per CDR3 protein. The profile shows about 200,000 distinct CDR3 sequences, 29% of them singletons. General study findings and limits: Progression of ophthalmopathy was predicted by the model with less than 71% sensitivity and roughly 78% specificity.

This TCR was sampled from a man aged 50 or older with Graves' ophthalmopathy. The J gene is TRBJ1-2, the V gene TRBV5-1; D gene unclear. Specimen: peripheral blood. The CDR3 DNA follows: TGCGCCAGCAGCTTGGCTCCAGACTATGGCTACACCTTC. It encodes CASSLAPDYGYTF.